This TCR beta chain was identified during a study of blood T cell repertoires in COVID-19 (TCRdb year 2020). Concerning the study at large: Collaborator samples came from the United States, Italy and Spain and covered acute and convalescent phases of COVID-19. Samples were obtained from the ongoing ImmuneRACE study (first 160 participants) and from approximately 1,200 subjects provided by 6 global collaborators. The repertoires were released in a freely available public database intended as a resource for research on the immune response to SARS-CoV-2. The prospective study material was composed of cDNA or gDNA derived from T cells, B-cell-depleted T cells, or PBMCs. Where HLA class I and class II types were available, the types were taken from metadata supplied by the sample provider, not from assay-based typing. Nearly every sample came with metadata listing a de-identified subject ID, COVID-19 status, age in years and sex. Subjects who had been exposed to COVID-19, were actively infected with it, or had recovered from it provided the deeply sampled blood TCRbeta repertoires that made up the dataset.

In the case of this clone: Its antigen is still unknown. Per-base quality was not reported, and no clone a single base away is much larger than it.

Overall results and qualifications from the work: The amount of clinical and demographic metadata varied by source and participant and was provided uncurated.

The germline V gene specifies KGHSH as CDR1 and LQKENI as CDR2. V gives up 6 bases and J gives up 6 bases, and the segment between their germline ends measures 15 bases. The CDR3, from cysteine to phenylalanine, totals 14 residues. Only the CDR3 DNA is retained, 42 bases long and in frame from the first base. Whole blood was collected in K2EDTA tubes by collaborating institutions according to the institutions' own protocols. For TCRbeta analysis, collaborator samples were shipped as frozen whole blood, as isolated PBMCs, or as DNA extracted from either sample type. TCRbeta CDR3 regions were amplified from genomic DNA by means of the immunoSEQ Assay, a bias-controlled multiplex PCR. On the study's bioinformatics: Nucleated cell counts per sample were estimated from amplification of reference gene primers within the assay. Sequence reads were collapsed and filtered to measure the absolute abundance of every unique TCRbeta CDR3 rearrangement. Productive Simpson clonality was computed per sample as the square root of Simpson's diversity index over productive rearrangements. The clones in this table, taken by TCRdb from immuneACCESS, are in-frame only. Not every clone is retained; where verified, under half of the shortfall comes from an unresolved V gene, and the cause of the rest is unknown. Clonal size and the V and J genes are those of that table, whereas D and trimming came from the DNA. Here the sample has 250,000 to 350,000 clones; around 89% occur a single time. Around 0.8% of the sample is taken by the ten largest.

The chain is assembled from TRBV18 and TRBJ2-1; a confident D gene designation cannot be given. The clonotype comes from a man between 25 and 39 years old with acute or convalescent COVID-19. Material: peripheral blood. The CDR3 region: CASSPTPAGNEQFF. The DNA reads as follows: TGTGCCAGCTCCCCAACTCCTGCTGGCAATGAGCAGTTCTTC.